Listed here are 18 T cell receptor beta chains from one sample, sequenced in a study of T-cell memory formation after mild COVID-19. MiXCR, applied by TCRdb to the 5' RACE reads, yields one record per CDR3 protein. The sample includes around 250,000 distinct CDR3 sequences, 15% to 20% of them seen just once. Source material: PBMCs or a T cell subset sorted from them (not recorded which). Every receptor here comes from a man aged 18 to 30 who had mild COVID-19 (a few samples of this study predate the infection). Cell type and time point are not known.

The rearrangement uses TRBV7-9 and TRBJ2-1; 12 nucleotides align to TRBD2. V lost 5 bases to trimming and J lost 12 bases; unmatched junction nucleotides: 14. This CDR3 comprises 16 residues. Germline V CDR1 and CDR2: SEHNR, FQNEAQ (reference sequence). CDR3 nucleotides: TGTGCCAGCAGCCAGCCGGCGGGACTAGCGGGTGTCGGGCAGTTCTTC. Its translation is CASSQPAGLAGVGQFF.

This clonotype was seen a few times. The J gene is TRBJ2-1, the V gene TRBV7-6; 10 bases match TRBD2. Germline values: CDR1 SGHVS, CDR2 FNYEAQ. Trimming cost V 5 bases and J 9 bases; bases outside gene matches: 10. This CDR3 has 15 residues. The CDR3 sequence is CASSIYSGGSVEQFF. In DNA form, the CDR3 reads TGTGCCAGCAGCATATATAGCGGGGGGTCTGTTGAGCAGTTCTTC.

The chain combines TRBV12-3 or TRBV12-4 with TRBJ1-1, with D hard to call. Between the trimmed V and J ends, which lost 7 bases and 7 bases, there was a span of 22 bases. The CDR3 totals 15 residues. The DNA of the CDR3 is TGTGCCAGCACCCCAAGGAGCGCGCCCTCTGATGAAGCTTTCTTT. Protein product: CASTPRSAPSDEAFF.

V is TRBV4-2 and J is TRBJ2-1, with D perhaps TRBD2 (5 bases). Trimming pared 0 bases from V and 0 bases from J, leaving 9 bases between. The V gene's germline CDR1 is LGHNA and CDR2 YNFKEQ. The CDR3 is made up of 16 amino acids. The CDR3 DNA follows: TGTGCCAGCAGCCAAGATAGGGCGGGCTCCTACAATGAGCAGTTCTTC. This sequence encodes CASSQDRAGSYNEQFF.

The chain recombines TRBV19 with TRBJ1-5; perhaps TRBD1 as D (5 bases). Germline-derived CDR1 and CDR2 are LNHDA and SQIVND (reference sequence). V was pared by 4 bases and J by 2 bases, with 15 bases between. The CDR3 has 16 amino acids. The CDR3 region is CASSKEDGGGNQPQHF. DNA of the CDR3: TGTGCCAGTAGTAAGGAGGATGGAGGGGGCAATCAGCCCCAGCATTTT.

This clonotype was picked up a small number of times. The chain joins TRBV6-6 to TRBJ2-5; D ambiguous. This CDR3 has 10 residues. The germline gives CDR1 MNHNY, CDR2 SVGAGI (reference sequence). Trimming shortened V by 10 bases and J by 5 bases, and 8 bases separated the two germline ends. This chain's CDR3 is CATFGETQYF. For the CDR3, the DNA is TGTGCCACCTTCGGGGAGACCCAGTACTTC.

This clonotype was found a few times. The J gene is TRBJ2-1, the V gene TRBV4-1, with D possibly TRBD1 on 5 matching bases. The V end lost 0 bases, the J end lost 9 bases, and 12 bases lay between the germline ends. The length of the CDR3 is 14 residues. Looked up from germline, CDR1 is MGHRA and CDR2 is YSYEKL. The CDR3 DNA sequence: TGCGCCAGCAGCCAAGATAAAGGGGTTAGTGAGCAGTTCTTC. Translated: CASSQDKGVSEQFF.

This clonotype has at least ten counts. This chain connects TRBV7-2 to TRBJ2-2; D may be TRBD1 or TRBD2 (6 bases each). CDR3 length: 14 residues. V dropped 3 bases and J dropped 5 bases, with 10 bases sitting between them. Germline assignment: CDR1 SGHTA and CDR2 FQGNSA. The CDR3: CASSFGGETGELFF. In DNA form, the CDR3 reads TGTGCCAGCAGCTTCGGGGGCGAGACCGGGGAGCTGTTTTTT.

This rearrangement joins TRBV7-2 to TRBJ2-4; D is perhaps TRBD1 (6 bases). CDR1 is SGHTA and CDR2 is FQGNSA in the germline V gene. V was pared by 4 bases and J by 4 bases, with 11 bases between. This CDR3 is 14 amino acids long. Here the CDR3 DNA reads TGTGCCAGCAGCTCAGGGGCAGTTAAAAACATTCAGTACTTC. It translates to CASSSGAVKNIQYF.

The chain combines TRBV15 with TRBJ1-2; no clear D. The germline CDR1 and CDR2 sequences are LNHNV and YYDKDF (reference sequence). Trimming pared 8 bases from V and 4 bases from J, leaving 20 bases between. The CDR3 covers 15 residues. The CDR3 region has the DNA TGTGCCACCTCCAAACTGCCGGAGGGATCCTATGGCTACACCTTC. It specifies CATSKLPEGSYGYTF.

The rearrangement uses TRBV4-3 and TRBJ1-1; no clear D. Germline CDR1 reads LGHNA; CDR2 reads YSLEER. There are 17 residues in the CDR3. The V gene lost 0 bases and the J gene lost 0 bases, with 14 bases spanning the gap. CDR3 in amino acids: CASSQEWADEMNTEAFF. The CDR3 DNA follows: TGCGCCAGCAGCCAAGAGTGGGCAGACGAAATGAACACTGAAGCTTTCTTT.

The chain is built from TRBV5-1 and TRBJ2-7, with a weak D call TRBD2 (5 bases). This CDR3 has 12 residues. Germline lookup yields CDR1 SGHRS and CDR2 YFSETQ. V lost 1 base, J lost 7 bases, and 9 bases lay in between. The CDR3 bases are TGCGCCAGCAGCTTGCGTGGCGGGGAGCAGTACTTC. Amino acid sequence: CASSLRGGEQYF.

The chain employs TRBV4-1 and TRBJ2-5, with D perhaps matching TRBD2 (6 bases). This CDR3 is 15 amino acids long. Germline V CDR1 and CDR2: MGHRA, YSYEKL. The V end lost 0 bases, the J end lost 4 bases, and 12 bases lay between the germline ends. This CDR3 is CASSQEDPAGETQYF. The CDR3 DNA reads as TGCGCCAGCAGCCAAGAAGACCCAGCGGGAGAGACCCAGTACTTC.

The J gene is TRBJ2-1, the V gene TRBV4-2; 10 bases match TRBD2. There are 15 residues in the CDR3. The V and J ends lost 0 bases and 15 bases, in that order; junction bases with no gene match: 11. CDR1 is LGHNA, CDR2 YNFKEQ, per germline. In DNA, the CDR3 is TGTGCCAGCAGCCAAGAGAGCGGGGGGGCTTTGGGGAGGTTCTTC. It specifies CASSQESGGALGRFF.

This clonotype has only a few counts. The chain links TRBV12-3 or TRBV12-4 to TRBJ1-5; D uncertain. V lost 5 bases to trimming and J lost 2 bases, with 7 bases between them. The CDR3 runs 13 residues. CDR3 in amino acids: CASSPVGNQPQHF. CDR3 nucleotides: TGTGCCAGCAGTCCGGTGGGCAATCAGCCCCAGCATTTT.

This clonotype was found a few times. The V gene is TRBV7-2, the J gene TRBJ2-7; 9 nucleotides agree with TRBD1. CDR1 and CDR2 (germline): SGHTA, FQGNSA. Germline trimming cut 3 bases from V and 4 bases from J; bases unmatched to any gene: 7. This CDR3 contains 15 residues. CDR3 DNA: TGTGCCAGCAGCTTTCACCCGACAGGGGGATACGAGCAGTACTTC. Translated, it gives CASSFHPTGGYEQYF.

This clonotype was counted a few times. The gene calls are TRBV6-5 and TRBJ1-1; D is possibly TRBD1 (6 bases). The V gene's germline CDR1 is MNHEY and CDR2 SVGAGI. Trimming shortened V by 6 bases and J by 10 bases, and 21 bases separated the two germline ends. The CDR3 loop spans 14 amino acids. CDR3 protein: CASSPEGDGAGAFF. The CDR3, as DNA: TGTGCCAGCAGCCCCGAGGGGGATGGGGCTGGAGCTTTCTTT.

V and J are TRBV10-3 and TRBJ2-1, with D possibly being TRBD2 (5 bases). Trimming cost V 8 bases and J 7 bases, with 15 bases left between them. This CDR3 is built from 13 residues. Germline V gene data show CDR1 as ENHRY and CDR2 as SYGVKD. CDR3 bases: TGTGCCATCGAGGGCCGGCTGGGGAATGAGCAGTTCTTC. It translates to CAIEGRLGNEQFF.